These T cell receptor beta chains were read from a single sample in a study of cytomegalovirus exposure and HLA in healthy donors. Clones were sequenced by immunoSEQ multiplex PCR, and TCRdb holds only the in-frame ones, with some missing. Here the sample spans about 190,000 clones, almost 75% being singletons. The sequenced sample was PBMCs. The receptor set was obtained from a woman aged 30 to 39 in good health and CMV-seropositive. CDR3s include the opening cysteine and the closing phenylalanine or tryptophan. A D gene is named only where the DNA matches it firmly. The listing skips clone size in some rows; elsewhere it reads once, few, many or a size class.

.	.	TRBJ1-1	TRBV5-1	CASSLETGLTEAFF	TGCGCCAGCAGCTTGGAAACAGGGCTCACTGAAGCTTTCTTT
.	few	TRBJ1-1	TRBV18	CASSHIEDEAFF	TGTGCCAGCTCACACATCGAGGATGAAGCTTTCTTT
TRBD1	.	TRBJ2-5	TRBV5-8	CASSFGAGGARWETQYF	TGTGCCAGCAGCTTCGGGGCAGGGGGCGCGAGATGGGAGACCCAGTACTTC
TRBD1	few	TRBJ2-1	TRBV12-5	CASGSGQGYNEQFF	TGTGCTAGTGGATCCGGACAGGGCTACAATGAGCAGTTCTTC
TRBD1	.	TRBJ1-3	TRBV28	CASSIQDRVNTIYF	TGTGCCAGCAGTATTCAGGACAGGGTAAACACCATATATTTT
TRBD1	.	TRBJ2-7	TRBV5-1	CASSTGQAVVEQYF	TGCGCCAGCAGCACCGGACAGGCGGTCGTCGAGCAGTACTTC
.	.	TRBJ2-2	TRBV5-1	CASSGGRNTGELFF	TGCGCCAGCAGCGGAGGACGGAACACCGGGGAGCTGTTTTTT
TRBD2	.	TRBJ2-7	TRBV27	CASRAGGLYEQYF	TGTGCCAGCAGGGCGGGAGGGCTCTACGAGCAGTACTTC
TRBD2	.	TRBJ2-7	TRBV29-1	CSVETSGPYEQYF	TGCAGCGTTGAGACTAGCGGTCCGTACGAGCAGTACTTC
.	.	TRBJ2-1	TRBV5-1	CASSPQGYSYNEQFF	TGCGCCAGCAGCCCACAGGGTTACTCCTACAATGAGCAGTTCTTC
.	.	TRBJ2-5	TRBV21-1	CASSKTGLVEQYF	TGTGCCAGCAGCAAGACGGGATTAGTAGAGCAGTACTTC
.	.	TRBJ2-5	TRBV4-1	CASSQGIGVREETQYF	TGCGCCAGCAGCCAAGGAATCGGAGTTCGGGAAGAGACCCAGTACTTC
TRBD1	.	TRBJ1-1	TRBV18	CASSLGLAQGGEAFF	TGTGCCAGCTCGCTTGGGCTAGCCCAGGGGGGTGAAGCTTTCTTT
TRBD1	.	TRBJ2-5	TRBV5-5	CASSLGQGRWEETQYF	TGTGCCAGCAGCCTCGGACAGGGTCGGTGGGAGGAGACCCAGTACTTC